This TCR beta chain was sequenced during a study of post-analysis software for immune sequencing data. Study at large: Included among the disease courses, which were recorded for the cohort, were relapsing-remitting, secondary progressive and progressive-relapsing multiple sclerosis. Study-wide results and limits: F measure grouped same-batch samples tightly together. About five TRBV segments were more frequent in patients than controls; TRBV5-6, TRBV5-1 and TRBV20-1 belonged to this group. In multiple sclerosis, normalized Chao1 diversity was significantly below that of controls.

Unique molecular identifiers were carried by the TCR beta cDNA libraries. T cells, about 0.9 to 11 million of them, yielded some 540,000 cDNA molecules. TCRdb fed the PCR reads into MiXCR, producing one record per CDR3 protein. The profile covers about 770,000 distinct CDR3 sequences, with 40% to 55% appearing a single time and 4.9% taken by the ten largest. This clonotype was found a few times. The target antigen is unknown. In germline, CDR1 is SGHTA, CDR2 FQGNSA. The CDR3 spans 15 residues. The ends were cut back, 1 base at V and 5 bases at J, with 13 bases in the middle. J is TRBJ2-3 and V is TRBV7-2; D gene uncertain. Sample: blood. The sequence was collected from a girl between 5 and 17 years old with multiple sclerosis. The CDR3 DNA follows: TGTGCCAGCAGCTTAGTTTGGACGGTTCAAGATACGCAGTATTTT. Amino acid sequence: CASSLVWTVQDTQYF.